The 8 T cell receptor beta chains in this list originate from one sample, sequenced in a study of T cell responses to AZD1222 COVID-19 vaccine. Repertoires were generated with immunoSEQ multiplex PCR, while TCRdb's copy carries only in-frame clones and drops some. The table has some 120,000 clones, about 90% seen once. Sequences were derived from peripheral blood, sampled on day 0 of AZD1222 vaccination. The source is an adult in good health.

The chain employs TRBV4-1 and TRBJ2-7; 7 nucleotides match TRBD1. V trimming: 8 bases; J trimming: 3 bases; junction bases outside the gene matches: 13. Germline V CDR1 and CDR2: MGHRA, YSYEKL. The CDR3 runs to 15 residues. The CDR3 nucleotides are TGCGCCAGCTCGCCCAATAGCGCAGGGGGCTACGAGCAGTACTTC. Residues: CASSPNSAGGYEQYF.

The chain is built from TRBV19 and TRBJ1-5; 9 bases match TRBD1. V was clipped by 5 bases and J by 9 bases; unmatched bases: 8. The CDR3 totals 14 residues. Germline values: CDR1 LNHDA, CDR2 SQIVND (reference sequence). CDR3 sequence reads: CASSARGQGLPQHF. The CDR3, as DNA: TGTGCCAGTAGTGCCCGGGGACAGGGTTTGCCCCAGCATTTT.

This clone has a single count. CDR3 region: CASRPGISNQPQHF. The CDR3 coding sequence is TGTGCCAGCAGACCTGGGATAAGCAATCAGCCCCAGCATTTT. The chain uses TRBV2 and TRBJ1-5; D not certain. With 6 bases removed from V and 1 base from J, the gap between germline ends came to 10 bases. Germline CDR1 is SNHLY and CDR2 is FYNNEI. The CDR3 sequence is 14 residues long.

This chain connects TRBV7-8 to TRBJ2-5; D not certain. The CDR3 runs 14 residues. Germline-derived CDR1 and CDR2 are SGHVS and FQNEAQ. Between the trimmed V and J ends, which lost 1 base and 3 bases, there was a span of 9 bases. The CDR3 DNA follows: TGTGCCAGCAGCTTAGGGTGGGCGGAAGAGACCCAGTACTTC. This codes for CASSLGWAEETQYF.

The CDR3 nucleotides read TGTGCCAGCTCACCAAGGAGGGGTGAAGGAGAGACCCAGTACTTC. Protein: CASSPRRGEGETQYF. The chain joins TRBV18 to TRBJ2-5; a weak D match, TRBD2 (6 bases). From germline, CDR1 is KGHSH and CDR2 LQKENI. The CDR3 length is 15 residues. Trimming took off 2 bases at V and 4 bases at J, with 14 bases between the two ends.

The V and J genes are TRBV6-5 and TRBJ1-2, with D possibly matching TRBD1 (5 bases). Trimming took 6 bases from V and 3 from J, leaving 14 bases between them. The CDR3 spans 14 residues. Germline V gene sequence: CDR1 MNHEY, CDR2 SVGAGI. DNA of the CDR3: TGTGCCAGCAGCACCCGGCGGGGCCACTATGGCTACACCTTC. Translating gives CASSTRRGHYGYTF.

The rearrangement joins TRBV4-1 to TRBJ2-1; 11 nucleotides line up with TRBD2. The CDR3 is made up of 18 amino acids. V lost 2 bases and J lost 8; bases outside the gene matches: 14. The germline CDR1 and CDR2 sequences are MGHRA and YSYEKL. The CDR3 protein is CASSQSPLSGRAGDEQFF. DNA for the CDR3: TGCGCCAGCAGCCAATCCCCCCTTAGCGGGAGGGCCGGCGATGAGCAGTTCTTC.

The J gene is TRBJ1-5, the V gene TRBV6-1, with a possible D match to TRBD1 (5 bases). Per the germline V gene, CDR1 is MNHNS and CDR2 is SASEGT. The CDR3 length is 13 residues. V was cut by 1 base and J by 11 bases, with 12 bases left in between. CDR3 loop: CASSEGEGTAQHF. The CDR3 nucleotides read TGTGCCAGCAGTGAAGGGGAGGGGACGGCCCAGCATTTT.